The 5 T cell receptor beta chains below come from one sample, sequenced in a study of T-cell reconstitution after alpha-beta-depleted transplantation in children. The TCRbeta library incorporated unique molecular identifiers. TCRdb analysed the PCR reads with MiXCR anew, one entry per CDR3 protein. Of a few hundred thousand distinct CDR3 sequences listed, over 40% are singletons. Here the sequenced sample was PBMCs, taken before TCRalphabeta/CD19-depleted stem cell transplant. These receptors were taken from a girl aged 2-10 years with aplastic anemia, due to receive a stem cell transplant.

This chain links TRBV7-2 with TRBJ2-7, with TRBD2 matching over 15 bases. The V and J ends lost 5 bases and 4 bases, in that order; junction bases with no gene match: 6. From germline, CDR1 is SGHTA and CDR2 FQGNSA. The CDR3 runs to 16 residues. Written as DNA, the CDR3 is TGTGCCAGCAGCCAAGGACTAGCGGGAGGGCCATACGAGCAGTACTTC. This sequence encodes CASSQGLAGGPYEQYF. Using reference TRBV7-2 and TRBJ2-7 for the parts outside the CDR3, the full variable domain is GAGVSQSPSNKVTEKGKDVELRCDPISGHTALYWYRQSLGQGLEFLIYFQGNSAPDKSGLPSDRFSAERTGGSVSTLTIQRTQQEDSAVYLCASSQGLAGGPYEQYFGPGTRLTVT.

The sample holds many counts of this clonotype. The CDR3 region has the DNA TGCGCCAGCAGCACCCGGGACAGGTTGAGCAATCAGCCCCAGCATTTT. It is translated as CASSTRDRLSNQPQHF. The chain is built from TRBV5-1 and TRBJ1-5, with 8 positions matching TRBD1. Germline V gives CDR1 SGHRS, CDR2 YFSETQ. This CDR3 is built from 16 residues. V dropped 4 bases and J dropped 1; count of bases not matched to a gene: 7.

In its sample, this clonotype was seen a few times. This rearrangement joins TRBV15 to TRBJ1-2; 8 bases agree with TRBD1. With 2 bases clipped from V and 4 bases from J, the junction kept 6 bases outside the gene matches. The CDR3 is 15 residues long. Germline V gives CDR1 LNHNV, CDR2 YYDKDF (reference sequence). The CDR3 loop is CATSRQDRVGYGYTF. For the CDR3, the DNA is TGTGCCACCAGCAGACAGGACAGGGTGGGCTATGGCTACACCTTC.

Points on this clonotype: Given the absence of the conserved phenylalanine or tryptophan at the CDR3 end, a read error is likely. The V gene is TRBV11-2, the J gene TRBJ2-1; D not resolved. Deletions cut 8 bases from V and 7 bases from J, with 6 bases between. Germline CDR1 is SGHAT and CDR2 is FQNNGV. This CDR3 contains 10 residues. The CDR3 sequence: CASARNEQFL. DNA for the CDR3: TGTGCCAGCGCGAGGAATGAGCAGTTCCTC.

In this sample, this clonotype turned up a few times. V gene TRBV19 combines with J gene TRBJ2-3; 9 nucleotides match TRBD1. The CDR3 covers 15 residues. Germline lookup yields CDR1 LNHDA and CDR2 SQIVND (reference sequence). Trimming cost V 9 bases and J 6 bases; bases outside gene matches: 13. The CDR3 here is CASRKQGARIDTQYF. DNA of the CDR3: TGTGCCAGCCGAAAACAGGGGGCGAGGATTGATACGCAGTATTTT.